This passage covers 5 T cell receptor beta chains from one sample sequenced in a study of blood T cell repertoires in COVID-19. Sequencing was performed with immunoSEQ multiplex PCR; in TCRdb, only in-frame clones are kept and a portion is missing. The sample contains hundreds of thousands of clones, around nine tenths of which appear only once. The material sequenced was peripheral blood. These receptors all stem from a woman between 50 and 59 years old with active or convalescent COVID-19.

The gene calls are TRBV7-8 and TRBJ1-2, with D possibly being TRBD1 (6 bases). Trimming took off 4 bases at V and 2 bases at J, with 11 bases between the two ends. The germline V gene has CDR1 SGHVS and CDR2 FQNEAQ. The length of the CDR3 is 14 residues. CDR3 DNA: TGTGCCAGCAGCTCCGGGACATTAAACTATGGCTACACCTTC. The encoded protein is CASSSGTLNYGYTF.

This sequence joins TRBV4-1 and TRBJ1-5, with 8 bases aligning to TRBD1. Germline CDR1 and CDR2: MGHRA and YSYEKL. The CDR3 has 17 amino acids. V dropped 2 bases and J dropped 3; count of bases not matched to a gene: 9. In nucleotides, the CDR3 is TGCGCCAGCAGCCAATCAAACAGGGGGAGATCCAATCAGCCCCAGCATTTT. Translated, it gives CASSQSNRGRSNQPQHF.

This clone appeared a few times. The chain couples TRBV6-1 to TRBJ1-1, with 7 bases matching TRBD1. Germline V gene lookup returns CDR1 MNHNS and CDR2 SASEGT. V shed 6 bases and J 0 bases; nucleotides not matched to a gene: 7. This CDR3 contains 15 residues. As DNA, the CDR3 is TGTGCCAGCAGCTTGGGACAGACCCTGAACACTGAAGCTTTCTTT. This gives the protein CASSLGQTLNTEAFF.

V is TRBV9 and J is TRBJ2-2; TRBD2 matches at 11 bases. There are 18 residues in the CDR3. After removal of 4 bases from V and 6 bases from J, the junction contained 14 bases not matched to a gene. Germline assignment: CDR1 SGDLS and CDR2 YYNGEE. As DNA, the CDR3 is TGTGCCAGCAGCCCAGGGATGGGTAGCGGGGGGGCACCCGGGGAGCTGTTTTTT. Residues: CASSPGMGSGGAPGELFF.

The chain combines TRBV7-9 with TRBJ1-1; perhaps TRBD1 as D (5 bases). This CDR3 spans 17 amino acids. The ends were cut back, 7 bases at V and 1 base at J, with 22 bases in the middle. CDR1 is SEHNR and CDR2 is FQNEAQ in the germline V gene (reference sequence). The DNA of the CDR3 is TGTGCCAGCATTACTTTCGGAAAGGGACTGTCGAACACTGAAGCTTTCTTT. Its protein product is CASITFGKGLSNTEAFF.